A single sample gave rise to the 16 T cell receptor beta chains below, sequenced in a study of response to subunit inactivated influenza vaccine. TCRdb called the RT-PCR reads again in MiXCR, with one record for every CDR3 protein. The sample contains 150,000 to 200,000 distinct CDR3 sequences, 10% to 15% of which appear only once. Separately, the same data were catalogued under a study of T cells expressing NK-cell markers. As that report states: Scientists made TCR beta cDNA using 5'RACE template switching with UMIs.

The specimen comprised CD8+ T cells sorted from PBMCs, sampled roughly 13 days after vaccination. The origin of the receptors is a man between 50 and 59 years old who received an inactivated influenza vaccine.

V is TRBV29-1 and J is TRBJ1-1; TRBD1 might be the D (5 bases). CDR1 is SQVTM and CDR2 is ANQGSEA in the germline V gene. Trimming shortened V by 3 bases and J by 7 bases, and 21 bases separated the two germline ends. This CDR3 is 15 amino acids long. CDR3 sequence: CSVETGTAKSNEAFF. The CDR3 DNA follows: TGCAGCGTTGAGACCGGGACGGCGAAATCCAATGAAGCTTTCTTT.

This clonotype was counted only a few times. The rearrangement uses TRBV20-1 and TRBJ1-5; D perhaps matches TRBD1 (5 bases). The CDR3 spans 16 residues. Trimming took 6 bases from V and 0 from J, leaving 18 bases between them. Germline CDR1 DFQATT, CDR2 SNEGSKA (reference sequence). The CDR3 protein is CSARDLRVGSNQPQHF. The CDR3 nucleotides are TGCAGTGCCCGGGACCTCAGGGTCGGTAGCAATCAGCCCCAGCATTTT.

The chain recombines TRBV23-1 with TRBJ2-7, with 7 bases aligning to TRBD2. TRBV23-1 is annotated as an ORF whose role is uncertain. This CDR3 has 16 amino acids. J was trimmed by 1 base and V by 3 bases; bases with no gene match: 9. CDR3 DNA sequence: TGCGCCAGCAGTCAGGTAGCGGGTCGGATATCCTACGAGCAGTACTTC. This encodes CASSQVAGRISYEQYF.

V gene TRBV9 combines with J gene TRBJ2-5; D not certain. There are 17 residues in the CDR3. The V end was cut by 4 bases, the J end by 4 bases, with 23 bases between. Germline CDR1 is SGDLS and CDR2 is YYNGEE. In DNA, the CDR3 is TGTGCCAGCAGCCCCCAAATATACACGGACCCCCCAGAGACCCAGTACTTC. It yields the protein CASSPQIYTDPPETQYF.

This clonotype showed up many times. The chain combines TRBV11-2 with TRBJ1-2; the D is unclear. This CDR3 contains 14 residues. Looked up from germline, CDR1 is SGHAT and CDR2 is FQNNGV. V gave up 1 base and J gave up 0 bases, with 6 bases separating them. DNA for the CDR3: TGTGCCAGCAGCTTAGCCCCGGCTAACTATGGCTACACCTTC. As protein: CASSLAPANYGYTF.

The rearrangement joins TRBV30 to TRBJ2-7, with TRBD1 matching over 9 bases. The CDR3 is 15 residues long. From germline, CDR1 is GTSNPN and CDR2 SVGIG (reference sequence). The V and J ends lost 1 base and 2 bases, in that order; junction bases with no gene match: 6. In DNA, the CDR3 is TGTGCCTGGAGTGGGGGACAGGGAATAGCCTACGAGCAGTACTTC. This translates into CAWSGGQGIAYEQYF.

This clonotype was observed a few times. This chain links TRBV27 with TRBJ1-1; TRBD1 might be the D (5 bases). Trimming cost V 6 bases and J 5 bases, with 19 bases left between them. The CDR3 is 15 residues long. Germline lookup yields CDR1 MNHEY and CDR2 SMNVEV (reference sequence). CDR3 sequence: CASRDRGSWRTEAFF. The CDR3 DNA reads TGTGCCAGCAGAGATAGGGGTTCCTGGAGGACTGAAGCTTTCTTT.

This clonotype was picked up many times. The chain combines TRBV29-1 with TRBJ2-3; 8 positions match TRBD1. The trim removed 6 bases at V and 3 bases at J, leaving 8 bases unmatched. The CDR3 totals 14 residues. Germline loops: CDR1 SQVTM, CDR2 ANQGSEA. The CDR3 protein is CSVAGTGQTDTQYF. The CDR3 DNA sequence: TGCAGCGTGGCCGGGACAGGCCAAACAGATACGCAGTATTTT.

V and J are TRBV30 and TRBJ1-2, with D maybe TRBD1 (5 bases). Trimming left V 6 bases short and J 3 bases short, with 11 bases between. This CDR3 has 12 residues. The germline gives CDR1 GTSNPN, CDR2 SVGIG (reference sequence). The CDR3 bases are TGTGCCTGCCCGGGGCTCTACTATGGCTACACCTTC. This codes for CACPGLYYGYTF.

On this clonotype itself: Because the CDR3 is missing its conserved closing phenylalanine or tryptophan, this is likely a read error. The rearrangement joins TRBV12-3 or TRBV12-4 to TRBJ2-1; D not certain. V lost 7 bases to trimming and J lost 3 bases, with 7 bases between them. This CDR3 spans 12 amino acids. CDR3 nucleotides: TGTGCCAGCAACGATAACTACAATGAGCAGTTCTCC. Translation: CASNDNYNEQFS.

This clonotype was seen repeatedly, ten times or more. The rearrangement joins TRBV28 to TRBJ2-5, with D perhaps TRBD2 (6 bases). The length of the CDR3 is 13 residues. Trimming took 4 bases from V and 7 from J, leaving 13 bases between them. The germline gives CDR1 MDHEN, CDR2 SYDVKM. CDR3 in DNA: TGTGCCAGCAGTTCGGGAGAGGTTAGGACCCAGTACTTC. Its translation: CASSSGEVRTQYF.

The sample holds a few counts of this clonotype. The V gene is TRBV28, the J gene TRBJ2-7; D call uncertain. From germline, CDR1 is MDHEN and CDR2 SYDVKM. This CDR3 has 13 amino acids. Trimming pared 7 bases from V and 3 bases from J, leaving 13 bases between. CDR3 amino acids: CASTYGEDYEQYF. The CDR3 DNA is TGTGCCAGCACTTATGGCGAGGACTACGAGCAGTACTTC.

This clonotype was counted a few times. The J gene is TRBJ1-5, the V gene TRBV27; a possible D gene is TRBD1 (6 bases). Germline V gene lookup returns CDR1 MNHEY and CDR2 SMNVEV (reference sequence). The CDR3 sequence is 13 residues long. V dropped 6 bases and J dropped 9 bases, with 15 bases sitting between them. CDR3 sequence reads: CASSLAETGPQHF. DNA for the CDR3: TGTGCCAGCAGCCTAGCAGAGACAGGGCCCCAGCATTTT.

CDR3 region: CASSLQTGDYNEQFF. The CDR3 nucleotides are TGTGCCAGCAGCCTGCAGACAGGTGATTACAATGAGCAGTTCTTC. The chain joins TRBV7-9 to TRBJ2-1; a possible D gene is TRBD1 (6 bases). V was trimmed by 5 bases and J by 4 bases, leaving 15 bases between them. This CDR3 region has 15 residues. Germline V gene data show CDR1 as SEHNR and CDR2 as FQNEAQ (reference sequence). The full variable domain, in which reference TRBV7-9 and TRBJ2-1 provide the parts outside the CDR3, is DTGVSQNPRHKITKRGQNVTFRCDPISEHNRLYWYRQTLGQGPEFLTYFQNEAQLEKSRLLSDRFSAERPKGSFSTLEIQRTEQGDSAMYLCASSLQTGDYNEQFFGPGTRLTVL.

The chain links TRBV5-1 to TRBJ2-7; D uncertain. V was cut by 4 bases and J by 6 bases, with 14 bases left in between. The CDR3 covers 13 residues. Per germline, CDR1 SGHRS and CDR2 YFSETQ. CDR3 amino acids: CASSLGGRTEQYF. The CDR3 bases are TGCGCCAGCAGCCTAGGCGGCAGAACCGAGCAGTACTTC.

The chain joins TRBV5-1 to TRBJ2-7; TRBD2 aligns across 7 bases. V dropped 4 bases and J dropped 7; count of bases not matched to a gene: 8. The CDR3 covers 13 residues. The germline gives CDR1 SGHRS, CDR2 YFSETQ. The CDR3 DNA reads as TGCGCCAGCAGCCGGGGGGATAATTCGGAGCAGTACTTC. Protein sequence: CASSRGDNSEQYF.